One and the same sample provided the 15 T cell receptor beta chains below, sequenced in a study of immune evolution from preneoplasia to lung adenocarcinoma. TCRdb's table, derived via immunoSEQ multiplex PCR, lists solely in-frame clones and lacks some. Here the sample spans approximately 4,500 clones, about nine tenths being singletons. The sequenced sample consisted of FFPE invasive lung adenocarcinoma tissue. These receptors came from a person in their fifties with lung adenocarcinoma.

V usage is TRBV18 and J usage is TRBJ1-2; 11 positions match TRBD1. CDR3 length: 14 amino acids. Germline assignment: CDR1 KGHSH and CDR2 LQKENI. V was pared by 3 bases and J by 5 bases, with 2 bases of the junction left unmatched. As DNA, the CDR3 is TGTGCCAGCTCACCCAGGGACAGGGGGTATGGCTACACCTTC. Translation: CASSPRDRGYGYTF. The whole variable domain, filled in from reference TRBV18 and TRBJ1-2, reads NAGVMQNPRHLVRRRGQEARLRCSPMKGHSHVYWYRQLPEEGLKFMVYLQKENIIDESGMPKERFSAEFPKEGPSILRIQQVVRGDSAAYFCASSPRDRGYGYTFGSGTRLTVV.

The genes are TRBV7-2 and TRBJ2-7; D is perhaps TRBD1 (5 bases). The V and J ends lost 5 bases and 6 bases respectively, with 17 bases between them. CDR1 and CDR2 (germline): SGHTA, FQGNSA. The CDR3 consists of 14 residues. The chain's CDR3 is CASSQGLGPLEQYF. In DNA, the CDR3 is TGTGCCAGCAGCCAAGGGTTGGGGCCTCTCGAGCAGTACTTC.

The V and J genes are TRBV29-1 and TRBJ2-3, with TRBD1 matching over 12 bases. Germline V lookup: CDR1 SQVTM, CDR2 ANQGSEA. The CDR3 runs 14 residues. J lost 4 bases, V lost 7 bases, and 6 bases had no gene match. CDR3 sequence reads: CSGLRDRGPDTQYF. The CDR3 DNA reads TGCAGCGGCCTCCGGGACAGGGGGCCAGATACGCAGTATTTT.

The V and J genes are TRBV10-2 and TRBJ2-1, with TRBD1 identical over 7 bases. Germline CDR1 reads WSHSY; CDR2 reads SAAADI. This CDR3 has 12 amino acids. The V segment lost 8 bases and the J segment 5 bases; nucleotides outside the gene matches: 3. CDR3 DNA sequence: TGCGCCAGCCGTGGGACAGACAATGAGCAGTTCTTC. This sequence encodes CASRGTDNEQFF.

The chain is built from TRBV9 and TRBJ2-3, with 8 bases aligning to TRBD2. Germline CDR1 and CDR2: SGDLS and YYNGEE. CDR3 size: 14 residues. With 2 bases clipped from V and 4 bases from J, the junction kept 3 bases outside the gene matches. CDR3 sequence: CASSVGAGADTQYF. Here the CDR3 DNA reads TGTGCCAGCAGCGTTGGAGCGGGAGCAGATACGCAGTATTTT.

Comments on this clone: At one of its ends the junction is not consistent with the germline gene, which may arise from a read error. The chain combines TRBV2 with TRBJ1-1; no firm D call. Germline V lookup: CDR1 SNHLY, CDR2 FYNNEI. The CDR3 has 11 amino acids. The CDR3: CASLQTAETFF. CDR3 in DNA: TGTGCCAGCTTGCAAACAGCTGAAACTTTCTTT. The whole variable domain, remainder taken from reference TRBV2 and TRBJ1-1, is EPEVTQTPSHQVTQMGQEVILRCVPISNHLYFYWYRQILGQKVEFLVSFYNNEISEKSEIFDDQFSVERPDGSNFTLKIRSTKLEDSAMYFCASLQTAETFFGQGTRLTVV.

The chain recombines TRBV6-5 with TRBJ2-5; D gene unclear. Germline CDR1 and CDR2: MNHEY and SVGAGI. V was pared by 1 base and J by 2 bases, with 14 bases between. This CDR3 comprises 16 residues. CDR3: CASSYYPPPGQETQYF. CDR3 in DNA: TGTGCCAGCAGTTACTACCCTCCCCCTGGACAAGAGACCCAGTACTTC.

The chain carries TRBV29-1 and TRBJ2-7; the match to TRBD2 covers 9 bases. The CDR3 contains 13 residues. Germline-derived CDR1 and CDR2 are SQVTM and ANQGSEA. CDR3: CSGLGGRGYEQYF. Written as DNA, the CDR3 is TGCAGTGGACTTGGCGGGAGGGGCTACGAGCAGTACTTC.

This CDR3 reads CASSADTNQPQHF. The CDR3 DNA reads TGTGCCAGCAGCGCAGACACTAATCAGCCCCAGCATTTT. The chain couples TRBV2 to TRBJ1-5; D is ambiguous. The CDR3 is 13 residues long. In germline, CDR1 is SNHLY, CDR2 FYNNEI. Trimming took 6 bases from V and 4 from J, leaving 10 bases between them.

The V gene is TRBV4-1, the J gene TRBJ2-1, with 11 bases identical to TRBD2. Germline-derived CDR1 and CDR2 are MGHRA and YSYEKL. The CDR3 sequence is 15 residues long. After removal of 6 bases from V and 3 bases from J, the junction contained 4 bases not matched to a gene. The DNA of the CDR3 is TGCGCCAGCAGTCTAGCGGGAGGATACTACAATGAGCAGTTCTTC. Residues: CASSLAGGYYNEQFF.

The genes are TRBV10-2 and TRBJ2-2; the match to TRBD2 covers 9 bases. Germline CDR1 reads WSHSY; CDR2 reads SAAADI. The CDR3 consists of 15 residues. V lost 6 bases and J lost 6; bases outside the gene matches: 8. CDR3 DNA: TGCGCCAGCAGAGGAGGGCTAGCGGGACCCGGGGAGCTGTTTTTT. Translating gives CASRGGLAGPGELFF.

The chain links TRBV7-2 to TRBJ2-7; tentative D call: TRBD2 (6 bases). Germline values: CDR1 SGHTA, CDR2 FQGNSA. V lost 7 bases and J lost 3, with 19 bases in between. There are 15 residues in the CDR3. The CDR3: CASTAAEGKGYEQYF. CDR3 nucleotide sequence: TGTGCCAGCACCGCCGCGGAGGGTAAAGGCTACGAGCAGTACTTC. The complete variable domain, with remaining parts taken from reference TRBV7-2 and TRBJ2-7, reads GAGVSQSPSNKVTEKGKDVELRCDPISGHTALYWYRQSLGQGLEFLIYFQGNSAPDKSGLPSDRFSAERTGGSVSTLTIQRTQQEDSAVYLCASTAAEGKGYEQYFGPGTRLTVT.

The chain combines TRBV6-5 with TRBJ1-1; possible D gene TRBD1, 5 bases. Trimming shortened V by 7 bases and J by 4 bases, and 13 bases separated the two germline ends. The CDR3 covers 13 residues. Germline CDR1 is MNHEY and CDR2 is SVGAGI. Written as DNA, the CDR3 is TGTGCCAGCAAAAGCCGGGACGGCACTGAAGCTTTCTTT. Protein product: CASKSRDGTEAFF.

J is TRBJ1-4 and V is TRBV6-5, with D perhaps matching TRBD1 (5 bases). CDR1 is MNHEY and CDR2 is SVGAGI in the germline V gene. Deletions cut 6 bases from V and 3 bases from J, with 11 bases between. The CDR3 contains 14 residues. The CDR3 DNA reads as TGTGCCAGCAGGAGAGGGGCCCCTAATGAAAAACTGTTTTTT. This gives the protein CASRRGAPNEKLFF.

V usage is TRBV28 and J usage is TRBJ2-3, with 8 bases fitting TRBD1. This CDR3 is built from 14 residues. Germline assignment: CDR1 MDHEN and CDR2 SYDVKM. V lost 5 bases and J lost 5; bases outside the gene matches: 6. The CDR3 sequence: CASSPRQGIDTQYF. The CDR3 DNA sequence: TGTGCCAGCAGTCCTCGACAGGGGATAGATACGCAGTATTTT.